This entry lists 27 T cell receptor beta chains sequenced from one sample in a study of T cells after yellow fever vaccination. TCRdb reprocessed the 5' RACE reads with MiXCR, giving one entry per CDR3 protein. This sample has 450,000 to 550,000 distinct CDR3 sequences, with about a fifth found just once. The starting material was PBMCs, obtained 15 days after the yellow fever booster vaccination. Every receptor here comes from a man aged 30 to 39 who received the YFV17D yellow fever vaccine.

A few counts support this clonotype. This chain uses TRBV7-2 with TRBJ2-7; tentative D call: TRBD2 (6 bases). From germline, CDR1 is SGHTA and CDR2 FQGNSA. The CDR3 runs 16 residues. V gave up 1 base and J gave up 0 bases, with 13 bases separating them. The CDR3 DNA reads as TGTGCCAGCAGCTTAGTACCAAGCGGGCCCTCCTACGAGCAGTACTTC. It encodes CASSLVPSGPSYEQYF.

This clonotype appeared a few times. The chain carries TRBV19 and TRBJ1-2; possible D gene TRBD1, 5 bases. V lost 2 bases and J 8 bases, leaving 18 bases between the germline ends. Germline V gives CDR1 LNHDA, CDR2 SQIVND (reference sequence). The CDR3 runs 15 residues. CDR3: CASSISQGGDRGYTF. CDR3 in DNA: TGTGCCAGTAGTATATCCCAGGGAGGAGATCGGGGCTACACCTTC.

A single count supports this clonotype. The J gene is TRBJ2-7, the V gene TRBV28; possible D gene TRBD1, 6 bases. Germline CDR1 MDHEN, CDR2 SYDVKM. The ends were cut back, 3 bases at V and 4 bases at J, with 19 bases in the middle. The CDR3 length is 16 residues. Here the CDR3 reads CASSFSGTRSSYEQYF. The CDR3 nucleotides read TGTGCCAGCAGTTTCTCGGGGACAAGAAGTTCTTACGAGCAGTACTTC. Full variable domain (outside the CDR3, taken from reference TRBV28 and TRBJ2-7): DVKVTQSSRYLVKRTGEKVFLECVQDMDHENMFWYRQDPGLGLRLIYFSYDVKMKEKGDIPEGYSVSREKKERFSLILESASTNQTSMYLCASSFSGTRSSYEQYFGPGTRLTVT.

This chain uses TRBV18 with TRBJ1-2; D uncertain. Per germline, CDR1 KGHSH and CDR2 LQKENI. There are 15 residues in the CDR3. Trimming pared 2 bases from V and 0 bases from J, leaving 10 bases between. The CDR3 loop is CASSPSSGSNYGYTF. For the CDR3, the DNA is TGTGCCAGCTCACCATCTTCGGGGTCTAACTATGGCTACACCTTC.

The J gene is TRBJ1-1, the V gene TRBV20-1; D is uncertain. V was shortened by 0 bases and J by 3 bases, with 2 bases between the two germline ends. The CDR3 length is 11 residues. The germline gives CDR1 DFQATT, CDR2 SNEGSKA (reference sequence). The CDR3 sequence: CSAREDTEAFF. The CDR3, as DNA: TGCAGTGCTAGAGAGGACACTGAAGCTTTCTTT.

J is TRBJ2-7 and V is TRBV7-2; D unresolved. Germline loops: CDR1 SGHTA, CDR2 FQGNSA. The CDR3 totals 13 residues. V was clipped by 5 bases and J by 3 bases, with 11 bases between them. This chain's CDR3 is CASSGSAGYEQYF. The CDR3 DNA is TGTGCCAGCAGCGGCAGCGCAGGCTACGAGCAGTACTTC.

J is TRBJ1-4 and V is TRBV5-1; D gene unclear. Trimming removed 6 bases from V and 8 bases from J, with 14 bases in between. Germline V lookup: CDR1 SGHRS, CDR2 YFSETQ. The CDR3 is 13 residues long. The CDR3 reads CASTPGLGEKLFF. For the CDR3, the DNA is TGCGCCAGCACCCCCGGGTTGGGGGAAAAACTGTTTTTT.

Only a few counts were recorded for this clonotype. The V call is TRBV6-6, the J call TRBJ1-1; D remains unclear. The V end was cut by 7 bases, the J end by 1 base, with 10 bases between. CDR1 and CDR2 from the germline V gene are MNHNY and SVGAGI (reference sequence). The CDR3 has 13 residues. CDR3 DNA: TGTGCCAGCATCAAAGAAGGGAACACTGAAGCTTTCTTT. This codes for CASIKEGNTEAFF.

The chain uses TRBV10-3 and TRBJ2-2; D gene ambiguous. Germline V gene data show CDR1 as ENHRY and CDR2 as SYGVKD. The CDR3 contains 13 residues. V was cut by 3 bases and J by 7 bases, with 9 bases left in between. The CDR3 loop is CAISDDVLGELFF. In DNA form, the CDR3 reads TGTGCCATCAGTGATGATGTTCTCGGGGAGCTGTTTTTT.

The gene calls are TRBV6-5 and TRBJ2-7; weak D call: TRBD1 (5 bases). The CDR3 is made up of 16 amino acids. From germline, CDR1 is MNHEY and CDR2 SVGAGI. Deletions cut 2 bases from V and 2 bases from J, with 16 bases between. CDR3 nucleotide sequence: TGTGCCAGCAGTTACGTAGGCAGGGCCCTCGCCTACGAGCAGTACTTC. It is translated as CASSYVGRALAYEQYF.

The chain has TRBV7-2 and TRBJ2-7; D perhaps matches TRBD2 (6 bases). Looked up from germline, CDR1 is SGHTA and CDR2 is FQGNSA. V gave up 5 bases and J gave up 2 bases, with 13 bases separating them. The CDR3 is 14 residues long. The CDR3 loop is CASSALAKTYEQYF. The DNA for the CDR3 is TGTGCCAGCAGCGCCCTAGCGAAAACCTACGAGCAGTACTTC.

This clonotype was seen a few times. V usage is TRBV7-2 and J usage is TRBJ2-7; 10 nucleotides agree with TRBD2. Looked up from germline, CDR1 is SGHTA and CDR2 is FQGNSA. V lost 3 bases and J lost 7; bases outside the gene matches: 6. The length of the CDR3 is 14 residues. CDR3 nucleotide sequence: TGTGCCAGCAGCTTTACTAGCGGGACGGGAGAGCAGTACTTC. As protein: CASSFTSGTGEQYF. The variable domain in full, with the rest retrieved from reference TRBV7-2 and TRBJ2-7, is GAGVSQSPSNKVTEKGKDVELRCDPISGHTALYWYRQSLGQGLEFLIYFQGNSAPDKSGLPSDRFSAERTGGSVSTLTIQRTQQEDSAVYLCASSFTSGTGEQYFGPGTRLTVT.

V gene TRBV20-1 combines with J gene TRBJ2-3; D may be TRBD2 (6 bases). Germline V CDR1 and CDR2: DFQATT, SNEGSKA (reference sequence). Trimming shortened V by 1 base and J by 0 bases, and 14 bases separated the two germline ends. This CDR3 has 16 residues. CDR3 in DNA: TGCAGTGCTAGAGCAGGATCCAGCGGGAGCACAGATACGCAGTATTTT. This sequence encodes CSARAGSSGSTDTQYF.

The V gene is TRBV12-5, the J gene TRBJ2-3, with D possibly being TRBD2 (7 bases). This CDR3 spans 12 amino acids. The V and J ends lost 6 bases and 10 bases respectively, with 14 bases between them. Per the germline V gene, CDR1 is LGHNT and CDR2 is FRNRAP. The CDR3 nucleotides are TGTGCTAGTGGAACGGGGGGCCTTGCGCAGTATTTT. Protein: CASGTGGLAQYF.

The rearrangement uses TRBV5-4 and TRBJ2-7; D may be TRBD1 (5 bases). Trimming took 1 base from V and 5 from J, leaving 10 bases between them. The CDR3 runs 13 residues. The V gene's germline CDR1 is SGHNT and CDR2 YYREEE (reference sequence). CDR3 in DNA: TGTGCCAGCAGCTTGCACAGGAGCAACGAGCAGTACTTC. Translating gives CASSLHRSNEQYF.

This clonotype has only a few counts. The chain recombines TRBV4-2 with TRBJ2-5, with D uncertain. Trimming took off 0 bases at V and 4 bases at J, with 9 bases between the two ends. The CDR3 has 14 amino acids. Germline V lookup: CDR1 LGHNA, CDR2 YNFKEQ. The CDR3 here is CASSQESKGETQYF. DNA of the CDR3: TGTGCCAGCAGCCAAGAATCAAAAGGAGAGACCCAGTACTTC.

This chain uses TRBV7-2 with TRBJ2-1; D is perhaps TRBD1 or TRBD2 (5 bases each). This CDR3 has 14 residues. Germline CDR1 SGHTA, CDR2 FQGNSA. With 5 bases removed from V and 12 bases from J, the gap between germline ends came to 20 bases. As DNA, the CDR3 is TGTGCCAGCAGCGGACGGGACCGCCTGTGGACGCAGTTCTTC. Translation: CASSGRDRLWTQFF. The full variable domain, with the rest looked up from reference TRBV7-2 and TRBJ2-1, is GAGVSQSPSNKVTEKGKDVELRCDPISGHTALYWYRQSLGQGLEFLIYFQGNSAPDKSGLPSDRFSAERTGGSVSTLTIQRTQQEDSAVYLCASSGRDRLWTQFFGPGTRLTVL.

The chain joins TRBV20-1 to TRBJ2-3; the match to TRBD2 covers 7 bases. J lost 0 bases, V lost 1 base, and 4 bases had no gene match. CDR3 length: 15 amino acids. The germline V gene has CDR1 DFQATT and CDR2 SNEGSKA (reference sequence). CDR3 in amino acids: CSARVSGKSTDTQYF. The CDR3 coding sequence is TGCAGTGCTAGAGTAAGCGGGAAGAGCACAGATACGCAGTATTTT.

Only a few counts were recorded for this clonotype. The CDR3 is CASSLPLIQGYEQYF. The CDR3, as DNA: TGTGCCAGCAGCTTACCCCTAATACAGGGGTACGAGCAGTACTTC. The chain employs TRBV7-2 and TRBJ2-7, with 7 bases fitting TRBD1. CDR3 length equals 15 residues. The germline V gene has CDR1 SGHTA and CDR2 FQGNSA. V gave up 2 bases and J gave up 4 bases; unmatched junction bases: 8.

This clonotype came up a few times. The chain employs TRBV10-3 and TRBJ2-7, with D tentatively TRBD1 (6 bases). Trimming left V 6 bases short and J 5 bases short, with 17 bases between. Per germline, CDR1 ENHRY and CDR2 SYGVKD. The CDR3 is 14 residues long. The chain's CDR3 is CAIRDPGVFNEQYF. The CDR3 DNA reads TGTGCCATCAGAGACCCAGGGGTTTTCAACGAGCAGTACTTC.

The rearrangement uses TRBV20-1 and TRBJ2-7; D gene uncertain. CDR3 length: 14 amino acids. Germline loops: CDR1 DFQATT, CDR2 SNEGSKA (reference sequence). V shed 1 base and J shed 4 bases, with 14 bases lying between them. The CDR3 bases are TGCAGTGCTAGAGTTATGGGTGCGGCGTACGAGCAGTACTTC. Protein sequence: CSARVMGAAYEQYF.

This sequence joins TRBV7-8 and TRBJ2-1; D gene uncertain. Germline V CDR1 and CDR2: SGHVS, FQNEAQ. CDR3 length: 15 residues. The V and J ends lost 1 base and 8 bases respectively, with 15 bases between them. The CDR3 bases are TGTGCCAGCAGCTTAGAGGGCCCAGGAGTCCATGAGCAGTTCTTC. This codes for CASSLEGPGVHEQFF.

The chain carries TRBV20-1 and TRBJ2-2, with 9 bases that match TRBD2. After removal of 1 base from V and 5 bases from J, the junction contained 5 bases not matched to a gene. The CDR3 runs 15 residues. Looked up from germline, CDR1 is DFQATT and CDR2 is SNEGSKA (reference sequence). In DNA, the CDR3 is TGCAGTGCTAGAGGTCTAGCGGGACGGACCGGGGAGCTGTTTTTT. This gives the protein CSARGLAGRTGELFF.

This clonotype was detected a few times. This chain links TRBV7-2 with TRBJ2-1, with D unclear. V gave up 3 bases and J gave up 4 bases, with 10 bases separating them. The CDR3 consists of 14 residues. Per germline, CDR1 SGHTA and CDR2 FQGNSA. CDR3: CASSLQNGYNEQFF. The CDR3 nucleotides are TGTGCCAGCAGCTTGCAGAACGGATACAATGAGCAGTTCTTC.

The chain carries TRBV7-2 and TRBJ2-2, with D uncertain. In germline, CDR1 is SGHTA, CDR2 FQGNSA. Between the trimmed V and J ends, which lost 2 bases and 7 bases, there was a span of 11 bases. CDR3 length: 14 amino acids. The CDR3 here is CASSLYGWDGELFF. CDR3 DNA sequence: TGTGCCAGCAGCTTATACGGGTGGGACGGGGAGCTGTTTTTT.

A few counts support this clonotype. The genes are TRBV7-2 and TRBJ2-5, with 10 bases identical to TRBD1. Germline CDR1 SGHTA, CDR2 FQGNSA. CDR3 length: 15 residues. The V segment lost 5 bases and the J segment 5 bases; nucleotides outside the gene matches: 8. The CDR3 region is CASSRLGQGSETQYF. The DNA for the CDR3 is TGTGCCAGCAGCCGTCTGGGACAGGGGTCGGAGACCCAGTACTTC.

This clonotype was picked up a small number of times. The CDR3 is CASSIAVDLGNEQFF. The CDR3, as DNA: TGTGCCAGTAGTATAGCCGTCGACTTAGGCAATGAGCAGTTCTTC. The V and J genes are TRBV19 and TRBJ2-1; the D is unclear. CDR1 and CDR2 (germline): LNHDA, SQIVND (reference sequence). The germline V and J ends were trimmed by 1 base and 6 bases, with 13 bases remaining between them. The CDR3 runs to 15 residues.